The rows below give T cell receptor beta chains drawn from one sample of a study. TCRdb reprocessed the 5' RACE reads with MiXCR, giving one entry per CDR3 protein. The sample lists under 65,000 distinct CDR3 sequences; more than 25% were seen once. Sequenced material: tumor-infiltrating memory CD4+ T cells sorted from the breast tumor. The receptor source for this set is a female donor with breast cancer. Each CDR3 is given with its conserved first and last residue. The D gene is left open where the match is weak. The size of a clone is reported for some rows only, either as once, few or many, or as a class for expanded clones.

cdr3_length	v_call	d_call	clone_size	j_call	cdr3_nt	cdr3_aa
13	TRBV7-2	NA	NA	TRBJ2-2	TGTGCCAGCAGCTCCGACTGGGCAGGGAGGATGTTTTTT	CASSSDWAGRMFF
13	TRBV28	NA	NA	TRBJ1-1	TGTGCCAGCAGTCAACCGGCGAACACTGAAGCTTTCTTT	CASSQPANTEAFF
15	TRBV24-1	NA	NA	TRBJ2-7	TGTGCCACCAGTGACAACAAGGGGGATACCTACGAGCAGTACTTC	CATSDNKGDTYEQYF
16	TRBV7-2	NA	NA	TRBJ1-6	TGTGCCAGCAGCCCCGGCTTGACTTACTATAATTCACCCCTCCACTTT	CASSPGLTYYNSPLHF
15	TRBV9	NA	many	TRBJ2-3	TGTGCCAGCAGCGCCGGGAACAGACCCACAGATACGCAGTATTTT	CASSAGNRPTDTQYF
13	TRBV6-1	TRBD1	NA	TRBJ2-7	TGTGCCAGCAGTGAAACAGGGGACTACGAGCAGTACTTC	CASSETGDYEQYF
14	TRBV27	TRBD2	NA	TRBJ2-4	TGTGCCAGCAGTTTAGCGGGAGGGGGTGTCATTCAGTACTTC	CASSLAGGGVIQYF
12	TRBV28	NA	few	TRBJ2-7	TGTGCCAGCAGTCCCCTGGTCTACGAGCAGTACTTC	CASSPLVYEQYF
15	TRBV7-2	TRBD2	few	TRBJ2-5	TGTGCCAGCAGCTTAGGACTAGCGGGGGACAGGACCCAGTACTTC	CASSLGLAGDRTQYF
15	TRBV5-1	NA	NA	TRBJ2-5	TGCGCCAGCAGCTTGGTTGGGGGTAACCAAGAGACCCAGTACTTC	CASSLVGGNQETQYF
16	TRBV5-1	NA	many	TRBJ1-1	TGCGCCAGCAGCTTGGGGGCAGCCCCAACCAACACTGAAGCTTTCTTT	CASSLGAAPTNTEAFF
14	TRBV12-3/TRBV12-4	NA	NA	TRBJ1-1	TGTGCCAGCAGTTTTAACCTTTCTAACACTGAAGCTTTCTTT	CASSFNLSNTEAFF
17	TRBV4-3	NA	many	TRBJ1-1	TGCGCCAGCAGCCAAGATTTAACAGGGACCATGAACACTGAAGCTTTCTTT	CASSQDLTGTMNTEAFF
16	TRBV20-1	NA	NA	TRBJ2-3	TGCAGTGCTAGAGATACGCAGTTCACTAGCACAGATACGCAGTATTTT	CSARDTQFTSTDTQYF
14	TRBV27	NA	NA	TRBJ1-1	TGCACCAGCAGTTTAAATCTTGTGAACACTGAAGCTTTCTTT	CTSSLNLVNTEAFF
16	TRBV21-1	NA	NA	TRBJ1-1	TGTGCCAGCAGCAAAGCCATACCGCGCAGGAACACTGAAGCTTTCTTT	CASSKAIPRRNTEAFF
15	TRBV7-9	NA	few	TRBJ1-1	TGTGCCAGCAGCTTACCCTCGCAGCTTTTAGCTGAAGCTTTCTTT	CASSLPSQLLAEAFF
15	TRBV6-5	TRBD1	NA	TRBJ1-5	TGTGCCAGCAATTCTAGGGGGCTAAGTGATCAGCCCCAGCATTTT	CASNSRGLSDQPQHF
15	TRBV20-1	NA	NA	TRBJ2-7	TGCAGTGCTGTAGACCGGGACTTATATACCTACGAGCAGTACTTC	CSAVDRDLYTYEQYF